The TCR beta chain under discussion was sequenced for a study of blood T cell repertoires in COVID-19. Study details: The study drew acute and convalescent COVID-19 samples from the United States, Italy and Spain.

The germline V gene has CDR1 LNHDA and CDR2 SQIVND (reference sequence). The CDR3 sequence is 13 residues long. Trimming stripped 6 bases from V and 3 bases from J, with 12 bases between. Per the original data handling: Nucleated cell counts were estimated from reference gene primer amplification. Clones were read by immunoSEQ multiplex PCR, and TCRdb kept only the in-frame ones, dropping some. The V and J calls and clone size are taken from that table; D and trimming were inferred from the DNA. The data show approximately 210,000 clones, 80% to 90% seen once. The V and J genes are TRBV19 and TRBJ2-7, with a possible D match to TRBD1 (5 bases). The source material was peripheral blood. This TCR was recovered from a man aged 25 to 45 with active or convalescent COVID-19. This CDR3 is CASSPAGHYEQYF. Written as DNA, the CDR3 is TGTGCCAGTAGCCCGGCAGGGCACTACGAGCAGTACTTC.